This T cell receptor (beta chain) was captured by sequencing in a study of cytomegalovirus exposure and HLA in healthy donors. Germline V gene lookup returns CDR1 SGHTA and CDR2 FQGNSA. This CDR3 spans 11 amino acids. V was trimmed by 5 bases and J by 2 bases, leaving 4 bases between them. Study-level findings and limits: The study assumed roughly uniform donor sequencing depth for presence/absence analyses. Across HLA loci, a later analysis found differing TCR association rates, with DRB1 most and HLA-C fewest. In vitro data verified a few CMV-associated chains as specific for CMV antigens.

As concerns this clone: The antigen is unknown.

The primer mix had 60 Vbeta and 13 Jbeta primers. This table comes from immunoSEQ multiplex PCR, and its TCRdb copy is limited to in-frame clones, with some not included. The sample table sets out approximately 54,000 clones. Sampled while nominally healthy, donors likely had unrecorded immune exposures. The rearrangement links TRBV7-2 to TRBJ2-7; D ambiguous. The source is a woman between 40 and 50 years old in good health and CMV-seronegative. Sample: PBMCs. The CDR3 spells CASSPAYEQYF. CDR3 sequence (DNA): TGTGCCAGCAGCCCCGCCTACGAGCAGTACTTC.